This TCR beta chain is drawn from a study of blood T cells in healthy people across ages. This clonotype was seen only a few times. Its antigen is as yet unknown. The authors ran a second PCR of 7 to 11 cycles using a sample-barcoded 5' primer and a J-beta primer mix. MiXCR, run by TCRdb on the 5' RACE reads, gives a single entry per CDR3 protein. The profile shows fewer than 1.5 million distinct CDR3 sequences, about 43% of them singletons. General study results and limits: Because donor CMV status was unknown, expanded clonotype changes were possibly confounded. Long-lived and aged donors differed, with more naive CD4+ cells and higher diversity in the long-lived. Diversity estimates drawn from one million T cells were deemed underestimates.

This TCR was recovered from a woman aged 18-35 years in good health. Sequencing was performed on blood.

The CDR3 region has the DNA TGTGCCAGCAGCTTGGATCCCCCGGGATCTGGCAATCAGCCCCAGCATTTT. Its protein product is CASSLDPPGSGNQPQHF. The chain has TRBV5-5 and TRBJ1-5; D not certain. The V gene's germline CDR1 is SGHKS and CDR2 YYEKEE (reference sequence). This CDR3 contains 17 residues. V dropped 0 bases and J dropped 2 bases, with 15 bases sitting between them. Using reference TRBV5-5 and TRBJ1-5 for the parts outside the CDR3, the full variable domain is DAGVTQSPTHLIKTRGQQVTLRCSPISGHKSVSWYQQVLGQGPQFIFQYYEKEERGRGNFPDRFSARQFPNYSSELNVNALLLGDSALYLCASSLDPPGSGNQPQHFGDGTRLSIL.